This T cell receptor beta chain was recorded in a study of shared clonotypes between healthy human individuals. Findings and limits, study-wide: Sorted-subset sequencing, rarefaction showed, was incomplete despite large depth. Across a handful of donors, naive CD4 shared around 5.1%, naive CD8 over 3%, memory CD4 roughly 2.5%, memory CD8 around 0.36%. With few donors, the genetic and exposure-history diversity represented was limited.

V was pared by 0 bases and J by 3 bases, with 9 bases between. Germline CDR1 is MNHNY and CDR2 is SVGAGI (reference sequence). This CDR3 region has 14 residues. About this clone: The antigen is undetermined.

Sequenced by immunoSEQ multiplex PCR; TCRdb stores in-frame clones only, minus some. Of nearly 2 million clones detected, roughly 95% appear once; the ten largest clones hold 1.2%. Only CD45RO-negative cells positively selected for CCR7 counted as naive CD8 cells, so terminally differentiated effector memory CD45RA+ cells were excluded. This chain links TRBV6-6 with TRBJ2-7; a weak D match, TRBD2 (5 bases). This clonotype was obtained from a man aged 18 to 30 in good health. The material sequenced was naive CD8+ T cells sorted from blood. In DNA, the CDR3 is TGTGCCAGCAGTTACTCAGCCGGGAACTACGAGCAGTACTTC. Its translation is CASSYSAGNYEQYF.